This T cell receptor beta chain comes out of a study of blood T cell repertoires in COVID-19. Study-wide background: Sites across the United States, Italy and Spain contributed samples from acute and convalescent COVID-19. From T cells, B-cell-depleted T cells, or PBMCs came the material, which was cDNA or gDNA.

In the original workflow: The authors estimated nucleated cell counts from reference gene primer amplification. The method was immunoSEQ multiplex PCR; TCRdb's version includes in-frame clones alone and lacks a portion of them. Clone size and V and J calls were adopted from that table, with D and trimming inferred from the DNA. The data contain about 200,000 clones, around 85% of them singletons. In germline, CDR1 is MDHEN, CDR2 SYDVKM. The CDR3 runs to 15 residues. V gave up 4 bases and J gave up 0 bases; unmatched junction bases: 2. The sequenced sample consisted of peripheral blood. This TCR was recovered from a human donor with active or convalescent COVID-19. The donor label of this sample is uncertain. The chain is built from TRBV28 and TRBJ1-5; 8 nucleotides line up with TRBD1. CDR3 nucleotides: TGTGCCAGCAGTTGGACAGGGTATAGCAATCAGCCCCAGCATTTT. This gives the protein CASSWTGYSNQPQHF.